The 9 T cell receptor beta chains given below trace back to one sample, sequenced in a study of identical twins. TCRdb itself ran the 5' RACE reads through MiXCR, one entry per CDR3 protein. Here the sample spans 650,000 to 750,000 distinct CDR3 sequences, around 20% being singletons. In addition, the sample was reused for a study of T cells expressing NK-cell markers.

Sequences were obtained from PBMCs. Receptors originate from a woman aged 18-29 years in good health.

V usage is TRBV2 and J usage is TRBJ2-2; D ambiguous. There are 15 residues in the CDR3. Per germline, CDR1 SNHLY and CDR2 FYNNEI. With 4 bases removed from V and 0 bases from J, the gap between germline ends came to 9 bases. The CDR3 region is CASSGVSANTGELFF. DNA for the CDR3: TGTGCCAGCAGTGGGGTCAGCGCGAACACCGGGGAGCTGTTTTTT.

This clonotype was seen more than once but under ten times. V usage is TRBV20-1 and J usage is TRBJ2-2; maybe TRBD2 (6 bases). Germline CDR1 and CDR2: DFQATT and SNEGSKA (reference sequence). Trimming took 2 bases from V and 2 from J, leaving 12 bases between them. The CDR3 loop spans 15 amino acids. The CDR3 protein is CSARPGLSNTGELFF. The CDR3 DNA follows: TGCAGTGCTAGACCGGGACTTTCTAACACCGGGGAGCTGTTTTTT.

This clonotype came up many times. The gene calls are TRBV7-2 and TRBJ2-3; 7 nucleotides line up with TRBD1. Germline CDR1 SGHTA, CDR2 FQGNSA. The junction had 4 bases not matched to a gene; V was cut back by 5 bases and J by 2 bases. The length of the CDR3 is 14 residues. CDR3 sequence: CASSLGQPTDTQYF. The CDR3, as DNA: TGTGCCAGCAGCCTGGGACAGCCCACAGATACGCAGTATTTT.

This clonotype was seen only a few times. The V call is TRBV5-1, the J call TRBJ1-6; D not certain. This CDR3 comprises 14 residues. V lost 1 base, J lost 8 bases, and 10 bases lay in between. Germline CDR1 and CDR2: SGHRS and YFSETQ. CDR3: CASSLSLPDSPLHF. CDR3 sequence (DNA): TGCGCCAGCAGCTTGTCCCTTCCCGATTCACCCCTCCACTTT.

The rearrangement uses TRBV12-3 or TRBV12-4 and TRBJ2-3; either TRBD1 or TRBD2 may supply D (5 bases each). The CDR3 is 14 amino acids. The V and J ends lost 6 bases and 1 base respectively, with 11 bases between them. The CDR3 sequence is CASSRDERTDTQYF. CDR3 sequence (DNA): TGTGCCAGCAGCCGGGACGAGCGCACAGATACGCAGTATTTT.

This chain connects TRBV20-1 to TRBJ2-1; 7 nucleotides match TRBD1. CDR1 DFQATT and CDR2 SNEGSKA come from the germline V gene (reference sequence). The junction had 9 bases not matched to a gene; V was cut back by 6 bases and J by 7 bases. The CDR3 extends over 13 amino acids. The CDR3 DNA reads TGCAGTGCCGACCGGGACAGAAAGAATGAGCAGTTCTTC. Translated: CSADRDRKNEQFF.

This clonotype was detected many times. The chain recombines TRBV10-3 with TRBJ1-1; D not certain. Germline values: CDR1 ENHRY, CDR2 SYGVKD. V lost 7 bases, J lost 1 base, and 13 bases lay in between. The CDR3 length is 14 residues. The CDR3 region has the DNA TGTGCCATCAAAAAGGACGGCAAGAACACTGAAGCTTTCTTT. This translates into CAIKKDGKNTEAFF.

This clonotype was picked up a small number of times. This chain connects TRBV20-1 to TRBJ1-3; D possibly corresponds to TRBD1 (6 bases). V lost 6 bases and J lost 8, with 20 bases in between. Germline CDR1 and CDR2: DFQATT and SNEGSKA (reference sequence). This CDR3 comprises 14 residues. The CDR3 here is CSAPLGGRGDTIYF. DNA for the CDR3: TGCAGTGCCCCACTGGGGGGGCGGGGAGACACCATATATTTT.

The V and J genes are TRBV7-9 and TRBJ2-5; D is possibly TRBD2 (6 bases). Germline loops: CDR1 SEHNR, CDR2 FQNEAQ (reference sequence). Trimming took 6 bases from V and 2 from J, leaving 10 bases between them. The CDR3 covers 13 residues. This CDR3 reads CASRKTRQETQYF. As DNA, the CDR3 is TGTGCCAGCAGGAAGACTAGGCAAGAGACCCAGTACTTC.